These 9 T cell receptor beta chains share one sample of origin, sequenced in a study of T cell responses to AZD1222 COVID-19 vaccine. Produced via immunoSEQ multiplex PCR; TCRdb's table is partial and in-frame only. In the table there are 120,000 to 150,000 clones, approximately 88% of which are singletons. Sequenced material: peripheral blood, taken 28 days after the second dose of the MenACWY control vaccine. The receptors were gathered from an adult who received the MenACWY meningococcal vaccine as a control.

The V and J genes are TRBV11-3 and TRBJ2-7, with TRBD1 identical over 8 bases. The CDR3 spans 16 residues. Germline assignment: CDR1 SGHNT and CDR2 YENEEA. The V and J ends lost 4 bases and 1 base, in that order; junction bases with no gene match: 9. CDR3 in amino acids: CASSSLGQGWSYEQYF. In DNA form, the CDR3 reads TGTGCCAGCAGCTCCCTAGGACAGGGTTGGTCCTACGAGCAGTACTTC.

As to this clone: In the same sample, other DNA sequences code for this CDR3. The chain is built from TRBV12-2 and TRBJ2-5; the table's D call TRBD1 went unverified against the DNA. TRBV12-2 is an annotated pseudogene. The CDR3 runs to 17 residues. The CDR3 nucleotides are TGTGCAAGTCGCTCCACCCCAGGTGGGTGGCAGGGGGAGACCCAGTACTTC. It codes for CASRSTPGGWQGETQYF.

The chain recombines TRBV4-1 with TRBJ1-3, with D possibly TRBD1 on 5 matching bases. V was pared by 1 base and J by 4 bases, with 5 bases between. The CDR3 is 13 amino acids. Per germline, CDR1 MGHRA and CDR2 YSYEKL. The CDR3 region is CASSQGGGNTIYF. CDR3 DNA sequence: TGCGCCAGCAGCCAAGGGGGCGGAAACACCATATATTTT.

The V gene is TRBV24-1, the J gene TRBJ1-1; D may be TRBD1 (5 bases). This CDR3 is 13 amino acids long. Germline-derived CDR1 and CDR2 are KGHDR and SFDVKD. Trimming removed 2 bases at V and 4 bases at J, with 7 bases between. The CDR3 region has the DNA TGTGCCACCAGTGATTACGGGGGCACTGAAGCTTTCTTT. Translation: CATSDYGGTEAFF.

The chain joins TRBV6-5 to TRBJ2-1; D is possibly TRBD1 or TRBD2 (5 bases each). Trimming pared 0 bases from V and 2 bases from J, leaving 11 bases between. This CDR3 has 16 amino acids. Germline loops: CDR1 MNHEY, CDR2 SVGAGI. This CDR3 reads CASSYSGDHAYNEQFF. Here the CDR3 DNA reads TGTGCCAGCAGTTACTCGGGGGACCACGCCTACAATGAGCAGTTCTTC.

The chain has TRBV4-3 and TRBJ1-1; D call uncertain. This CDR3 contains 15 residues. Trimming removed 4 bases from V and 1 base from J, with 13 bases in between. The germline V gene has CDR1 LGHNA and CDR2 YSLEER. The CDR3 is CASSPLRTANTEAFF. The CDR3 DNA reads TGCGCCAGCAGCCCCCTCCGGACGGCGAACACTGAAGCTTTCTTT.

The chain employs TRBV4-1 and TRBJ2-7; D possibly uses TRBD1 or TRBD2 (6 bases each). The CDR3 spans 13 residues. Germline V lookup: CDR1 MGHRA, CDR2 YSYEKL. The V and J ends lost 4 bases and 3 bases respectively, with 10 bases between them. CDR3 bases: TGCGCCAGCAGCCGGGGGGCCGGCTACGAGCAGTACTTC. Its translation: CASSRGAGYEQYF.

V usage is TRBV3-1 (or the pseudogene TRBV3-2) and J usage is TRBJ2-7, with D possibly being TRBD1 (6 bases). Trimming shortened V by 4 bases and J by 6 bases, and 10 bases separated the two germline ends. Looked up from germline, CDR1 is LGHDT and CDR2 is YNNKEL (reference sequence). The CDR3 is made up of 12 amino acids. CDR3 residues: CASSRTGTEQYF. In DNA, the CDR3 is TGTGCCAGCAGCCGAACAGGGACCGAGCAGTACTTC.

V usage is TRBV4-1 and J usage is TRBJ1-6; D unclear. Trimming removed 2 bases at V and 7 bases at J, with 9 bases between. CDR3 size: 14 residues. Germline CDR1 is MGHRA and CDR2 is YSYEKL. CDR3 in DNA: TGCGCCAGCAGCCAACAACAGCTAAATTCACCCCTCCACTTT. Translation: CASSQQQLNSPLHF.